This T cell receptor (beta chain) was identified in a study of regulatory T cells in long-lasting Graves disease. Time point meaning: newly diagnosed GD, antithyroid drugs for less than 3 months. Following extraction of RNA from PBMCs, that RNA was used to make the TCR library. iRepertoire HTBI primers and Arm-PCR of CDR3 regions built TCR beta libraries. TCRdb analysed the multiplex PCR reads with MiXCR anew, one entry per CDR3 protein. In the table there are 400,000 to 450,000 distinct CDR3 sequences, 15% of which are singletons. This clonotype was recorded at least ten times. Its specificity is not known. Study results and caveats: Newly diagnosed disease favored TRBV20-1 and TRBJ2-1 over persistent disease. With some 2,800 shared public clonotypes, persistent patients exceeded new patients, who shared about a thousand. Persistent Graves' patients had lower TCR diversity than newly diagnosed ones.

This CDR3 spans 15 amino acids. V dropped 4 bases and J dropped 5; count of bases not matched to a gene: 6. CDR1 and CDR2 (germline): MNHEY, SMNVEV (reference sequence). The same data also contributed to another study, on T cells in Graves' hyperthyroidism and ophthalmopathy.

The chain joins TRBV27 to TRBJ2-1, with TRBD1 identical over 9 bases. The sequenced sample was peripheral blood mononuclear cells (PBMCs), obtained at new diagnosis, from a patient treated with antithyroid drugs. This receptor was taken from a woman in her thirties with Graves disease. The CDR3 DNA sequence: TGTGCCAGCAGTTCACAGGGGGCCGGGGACAATGAGCAGTTCTTC. Its protein is CASSSQGAGDNEQFF.